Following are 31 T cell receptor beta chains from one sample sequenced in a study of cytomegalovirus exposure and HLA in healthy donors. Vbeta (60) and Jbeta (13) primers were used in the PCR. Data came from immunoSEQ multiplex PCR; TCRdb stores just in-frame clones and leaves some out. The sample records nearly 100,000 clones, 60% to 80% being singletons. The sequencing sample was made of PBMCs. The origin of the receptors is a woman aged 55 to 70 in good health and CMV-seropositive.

As DNA, the CDR3 is TGTGCCAGCAGCCGTACAGGGGCTGGAAACACCATATATTTT. Its protein is CASSRTGAGNTIYF. The J gene is TRBJ1-3, the V gene TRBV28, with TRBD1 identical over 7 bases. The CDR3 is 14 residues long. CDR1 MDHEN and CDR2 SYDVKM come from the germline V gene. Trimming at V came to 6 bases and at J to 2 bases, leaving 4 bases not matched to a gene.

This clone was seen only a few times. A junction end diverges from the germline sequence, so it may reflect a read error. CDR3 sequence (DNA): TGTGCCAGCAGGGGTAGGGGGAACCCCGGGGAGCTGTTTTTT. Its protein is CASRGRGNPGELFF. The chain has TRBV28 and TRBJ2-2, with TRBD1 as a possible D gene (6 bases). Germline V CDR1 and CDR2: MDHEN, SYDVKM. The CDR3 contains 14 residues.

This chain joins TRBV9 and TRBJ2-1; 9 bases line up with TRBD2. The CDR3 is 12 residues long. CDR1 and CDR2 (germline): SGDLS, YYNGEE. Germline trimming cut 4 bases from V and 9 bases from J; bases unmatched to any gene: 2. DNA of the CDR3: TGTGCCAGCAGCCGTAGCGGGGGTGAGCAGTTCTTC. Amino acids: CASSRSGGEQFF.

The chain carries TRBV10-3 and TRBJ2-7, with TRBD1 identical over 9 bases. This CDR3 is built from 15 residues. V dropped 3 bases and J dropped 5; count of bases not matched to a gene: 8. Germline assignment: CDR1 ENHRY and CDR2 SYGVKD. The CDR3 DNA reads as TGTGCCATCAGTGAAGGGGGACAGGGTATTAACGAGCAGTACTTC. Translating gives CAISEGGQGINEQYF.

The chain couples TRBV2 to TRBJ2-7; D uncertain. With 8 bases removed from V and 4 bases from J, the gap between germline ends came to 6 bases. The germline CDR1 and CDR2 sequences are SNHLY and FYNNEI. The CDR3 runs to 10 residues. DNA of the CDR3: TGTGCCAGCCAGACTTACGAGCAGTACTTC. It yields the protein CASQTYEQYF.

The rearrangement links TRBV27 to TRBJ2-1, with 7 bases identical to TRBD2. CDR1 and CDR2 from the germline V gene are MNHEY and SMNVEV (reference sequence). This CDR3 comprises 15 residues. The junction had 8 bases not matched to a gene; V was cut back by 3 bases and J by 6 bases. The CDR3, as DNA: TGTGCCAGCAGTTTCCGCGGGAGCCCCTCCAATGAGCAGTTCTTC. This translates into CASSFRGSPSNEQFF.

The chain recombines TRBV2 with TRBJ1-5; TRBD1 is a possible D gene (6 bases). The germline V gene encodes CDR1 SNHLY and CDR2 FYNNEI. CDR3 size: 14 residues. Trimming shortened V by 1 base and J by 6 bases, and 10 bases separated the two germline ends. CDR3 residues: CASSEVRGSQPQHF. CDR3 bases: TGTGCCAGCAGTGAAGTAAGGGGGAGTCAGCCCCAGCATTTT.

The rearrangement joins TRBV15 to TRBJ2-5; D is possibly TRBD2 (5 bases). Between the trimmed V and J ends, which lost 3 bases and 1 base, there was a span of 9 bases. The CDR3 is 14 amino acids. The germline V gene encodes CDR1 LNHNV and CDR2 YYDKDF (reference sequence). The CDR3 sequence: CATSRQRAQETQYF. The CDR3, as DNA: TGTGCCACCAGCAGGCAGAGGGCCCAAGAGACCCAGTACTTC.

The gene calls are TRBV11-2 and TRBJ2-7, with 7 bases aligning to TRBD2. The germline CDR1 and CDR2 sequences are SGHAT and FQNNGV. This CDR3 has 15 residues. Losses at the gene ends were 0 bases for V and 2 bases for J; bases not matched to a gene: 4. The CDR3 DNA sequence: TGTGCCAGCAGCTTAGAACACGGGAGGACCTACGAGCAGTACTTC. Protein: CASSLEHGRTYEQYF. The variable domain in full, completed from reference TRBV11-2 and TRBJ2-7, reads EAGVAQSPRYKIIEKRQSVAFWCNPISGHATLYWYQQILGQGPKLLIQFQNNGVVDDSQLPKDRFSAERLKGVDSTLKIQPAKLEDSAVYLCASSLEHGRTYEQYFGPGTRLTVT.

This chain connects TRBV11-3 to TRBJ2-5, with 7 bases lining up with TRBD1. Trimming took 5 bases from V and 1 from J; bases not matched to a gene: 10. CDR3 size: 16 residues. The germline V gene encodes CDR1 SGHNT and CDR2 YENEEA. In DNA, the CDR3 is TGTGCCAGCAGCCCGCGACAGGGATTGGGCCAAGAGACCCAGTACTTC. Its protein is CASSPRQGLGQETQYF.

In DNA, the CDR3 is TGTGCCAGCTTCGGGGAATACGAGTCCGGTACGCAGTATTTT. It translates to CASFGEYESGTQYF. The chain uses TRBV6-6 and TRBJ2-3, with D perhaps matching TRBD2 (5 bases). Germline V gene lookup returns CDR1 MNHNY and CDR2 SVGAGI (reference sequence). This CDR3 comprises 14 residues. Trimming stripped 8 bases from V and 8 bases from J, with 20 bases between.

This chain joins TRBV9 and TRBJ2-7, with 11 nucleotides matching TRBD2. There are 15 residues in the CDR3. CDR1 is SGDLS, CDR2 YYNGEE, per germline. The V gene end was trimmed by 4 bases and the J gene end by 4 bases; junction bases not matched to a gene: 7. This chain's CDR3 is CASSPRLAGSYEQYF. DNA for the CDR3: TGTGCCAGCAGCCCGCGACTAGCGGGATCTTACGAGCAGTACTTC.

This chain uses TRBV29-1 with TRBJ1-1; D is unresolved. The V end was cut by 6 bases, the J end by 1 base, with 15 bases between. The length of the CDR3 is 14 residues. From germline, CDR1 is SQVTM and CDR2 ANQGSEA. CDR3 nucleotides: TGCAGCGTAGCTGGAGGCCACTCGAACACTGAAGCTTTCTTT. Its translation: CSVAGGHSNTEAFF.

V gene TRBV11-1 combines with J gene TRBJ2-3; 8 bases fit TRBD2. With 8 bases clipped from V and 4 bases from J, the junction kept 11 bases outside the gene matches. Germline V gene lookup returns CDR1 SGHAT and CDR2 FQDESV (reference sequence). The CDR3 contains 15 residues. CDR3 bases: TGTGCCAGCGCCGGGCAAAGCGGGAGTTCAGATACGCAGTATTTT. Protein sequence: CASAGQSGSSDTQYF.

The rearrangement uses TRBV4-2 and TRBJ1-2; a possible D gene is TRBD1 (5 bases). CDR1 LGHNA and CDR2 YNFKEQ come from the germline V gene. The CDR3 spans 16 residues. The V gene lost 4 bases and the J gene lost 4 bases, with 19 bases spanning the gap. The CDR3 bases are TGTGCCAGCAGCCCTCGAGGAGACAGTGGGGTCTATGGCTACACCTTC. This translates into CASSPRGDSGVYGYTF.

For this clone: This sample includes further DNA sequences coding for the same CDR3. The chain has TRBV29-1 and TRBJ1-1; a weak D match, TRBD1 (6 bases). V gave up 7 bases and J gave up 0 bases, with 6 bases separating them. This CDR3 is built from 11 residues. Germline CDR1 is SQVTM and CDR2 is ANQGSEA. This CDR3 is CSGTVNTEAFF. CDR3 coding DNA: TGCAGCGGGACAGTGAACACTGAAGCTTTCTTT.

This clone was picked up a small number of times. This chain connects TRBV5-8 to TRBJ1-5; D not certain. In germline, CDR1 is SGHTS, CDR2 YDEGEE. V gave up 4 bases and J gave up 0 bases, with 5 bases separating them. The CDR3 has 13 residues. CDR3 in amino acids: CASSLLSNQPQHF. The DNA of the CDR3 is TGTGCCAGCAGCCTTCTTAGCAATCAGCCCCAGCATTTT. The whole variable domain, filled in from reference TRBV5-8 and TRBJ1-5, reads EAGVTQSPTHLIKTRGQQATLRCSPISGHTSVYWYQQALGLGLQFLLWYDEGEERNRGNFPPRFSGRQFPNYSSELNVNALELEDSALYLCASSLLSNQPQHFGDGTRLSIL.

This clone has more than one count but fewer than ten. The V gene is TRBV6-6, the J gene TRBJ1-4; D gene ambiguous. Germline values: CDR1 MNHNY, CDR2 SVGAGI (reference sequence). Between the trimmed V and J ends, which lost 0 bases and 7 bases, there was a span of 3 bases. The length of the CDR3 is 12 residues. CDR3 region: CASSYSAEKLFF. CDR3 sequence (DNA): TGTGCCAGCAGTTACTCGGCTGAAAAACTGTTTTTT.

The CDR3 DNA reads TGTGCCAGTAACCCGGGACAGAGGCCCGATGGCTACACCTTC. Translating it yields CASNPGQRPDGYTF. The chain uses TRBV6-5 and TRBJ1-2, with 7 bases that match TRBD1. V lost 9 bases, J lost 6 bases, and 13 bases stayed unmatched. CDR3 size: 14 residues. The germline gives CDR1 MNHEY, CDR2 SVGAGI.

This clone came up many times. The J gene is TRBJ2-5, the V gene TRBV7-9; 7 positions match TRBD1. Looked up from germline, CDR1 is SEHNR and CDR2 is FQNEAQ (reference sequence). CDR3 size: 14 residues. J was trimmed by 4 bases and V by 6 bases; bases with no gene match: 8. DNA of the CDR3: TGTGCCAGCAGAACCCAATACAGGGGAGAGACCCAGTACTTC. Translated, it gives CASRTQYRGETQYF. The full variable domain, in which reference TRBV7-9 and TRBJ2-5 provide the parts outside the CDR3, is DTGVSQNPRHKITKRGQNVTFRCDPISEHNRLYWYRQTLGQGPEFLTYFQNEAQLEKSRLLSDRFSAERPKGSFSTLEIQRTEQGDSAMYLCASRTQYRGETQYFGPGTRLLVL.

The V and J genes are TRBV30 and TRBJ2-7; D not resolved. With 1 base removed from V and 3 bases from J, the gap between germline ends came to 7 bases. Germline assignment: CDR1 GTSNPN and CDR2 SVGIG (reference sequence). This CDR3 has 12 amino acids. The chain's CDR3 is CAWSASGYEQYF. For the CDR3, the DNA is TGTGCCTGGAGTGCTTCGGGCTACGAGCAGTACTTC.

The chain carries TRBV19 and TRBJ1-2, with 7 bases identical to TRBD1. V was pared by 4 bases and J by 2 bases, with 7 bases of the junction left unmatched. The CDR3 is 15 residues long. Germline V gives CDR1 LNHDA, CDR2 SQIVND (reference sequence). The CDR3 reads CASSRDRTSNYGYTF. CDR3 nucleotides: TGTGCCAGTAGTAGGGACAGAACCTCAAACTATGGCTACACCTTC.

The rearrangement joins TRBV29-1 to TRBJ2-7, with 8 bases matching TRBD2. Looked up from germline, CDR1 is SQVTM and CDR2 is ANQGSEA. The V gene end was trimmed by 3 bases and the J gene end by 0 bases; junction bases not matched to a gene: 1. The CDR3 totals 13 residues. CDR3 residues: CSVDSGSSYEQYF. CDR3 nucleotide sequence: TGCAGCGTTGACAGCGGGAGCTCCTACGAGCAGTACTTC.

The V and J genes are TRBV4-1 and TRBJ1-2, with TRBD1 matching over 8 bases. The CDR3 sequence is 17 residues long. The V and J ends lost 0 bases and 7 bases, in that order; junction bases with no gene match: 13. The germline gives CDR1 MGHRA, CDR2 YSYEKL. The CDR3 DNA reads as TGCGCCAGCAGCCAAGATAAGGGCACAGGGGGATCGTTTGGCTACACCTTC. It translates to CASSQDKGTGGSFGYTF.

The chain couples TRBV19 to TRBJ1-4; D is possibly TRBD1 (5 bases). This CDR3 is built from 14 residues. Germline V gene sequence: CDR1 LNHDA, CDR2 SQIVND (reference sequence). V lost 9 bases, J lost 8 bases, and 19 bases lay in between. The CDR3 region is CASWDGGVWEKLFF. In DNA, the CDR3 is TGTGCCAGCTGGGACGGGGGAGTATGGGAAAAACTGTTTTTT.

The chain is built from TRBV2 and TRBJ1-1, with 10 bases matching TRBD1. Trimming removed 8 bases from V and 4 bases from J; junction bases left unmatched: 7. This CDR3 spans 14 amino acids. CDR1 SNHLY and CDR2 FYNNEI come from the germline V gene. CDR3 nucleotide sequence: TGTGCCAGCTGGGACAGGGGAAGTCGCACTGAAGCTTTCTTT. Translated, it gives CASWDRGSRTEAFF.

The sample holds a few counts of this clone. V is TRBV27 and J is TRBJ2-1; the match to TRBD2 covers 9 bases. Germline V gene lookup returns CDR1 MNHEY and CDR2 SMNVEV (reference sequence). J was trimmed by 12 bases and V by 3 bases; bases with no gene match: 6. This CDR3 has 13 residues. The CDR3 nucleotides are TGTGCCAGCAGTTTGGAGCGGGAGGCCCCGCAGTTCTTC. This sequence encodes CASSLEREAPQFF.

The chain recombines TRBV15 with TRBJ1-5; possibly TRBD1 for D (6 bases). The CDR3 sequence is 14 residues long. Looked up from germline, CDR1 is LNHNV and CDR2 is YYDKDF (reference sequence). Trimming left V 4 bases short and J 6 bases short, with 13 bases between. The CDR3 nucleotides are TGTGCCACCAGCAATGACAGGCAGAGTCAGCCCCAGCATTTT. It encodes CATSNDRQSQPQHF.

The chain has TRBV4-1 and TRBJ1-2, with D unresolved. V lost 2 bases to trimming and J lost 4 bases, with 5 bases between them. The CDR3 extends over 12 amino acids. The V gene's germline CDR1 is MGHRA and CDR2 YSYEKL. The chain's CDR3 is CASSQRSYGYTF. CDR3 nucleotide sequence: TGCGCCAGCAGCCAAAGGAGCTATGGCTACACCTTC.

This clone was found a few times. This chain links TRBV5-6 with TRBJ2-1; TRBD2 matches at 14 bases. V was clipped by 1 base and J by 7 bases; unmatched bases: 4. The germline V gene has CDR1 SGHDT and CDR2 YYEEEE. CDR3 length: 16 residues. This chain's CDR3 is CASSLLGLAGENEQFF. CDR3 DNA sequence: TGTGCCAGCAGCTTGCTGGGACTAGCGGGAGAGAATGAGCAGTTCTTC.

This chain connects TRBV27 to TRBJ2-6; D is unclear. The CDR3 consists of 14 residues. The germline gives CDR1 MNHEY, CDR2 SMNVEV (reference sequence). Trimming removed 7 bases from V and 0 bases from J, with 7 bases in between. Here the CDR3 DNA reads TGTGCCAGCACTTCGTACTCTGGGGCCAACGTCCTGACTTTC. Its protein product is CASTSYSGANVLTF.